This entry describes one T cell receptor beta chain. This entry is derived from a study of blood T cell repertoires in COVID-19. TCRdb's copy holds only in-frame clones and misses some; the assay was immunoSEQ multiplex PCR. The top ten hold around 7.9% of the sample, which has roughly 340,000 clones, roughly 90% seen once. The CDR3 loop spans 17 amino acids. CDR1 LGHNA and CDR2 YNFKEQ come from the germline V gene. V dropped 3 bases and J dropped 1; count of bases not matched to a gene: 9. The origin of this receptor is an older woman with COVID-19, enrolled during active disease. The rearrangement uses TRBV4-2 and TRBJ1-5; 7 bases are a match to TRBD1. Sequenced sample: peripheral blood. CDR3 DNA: TGTGCCAGCAGCCAGGTAGGGGAGACAGGGAGCAATCAGCCCCAGCATTTT. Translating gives CASSQVGETGSNQPQHF.